This T cell receptor beta chain derives from a study of post-analysis software for immune sequencing data. At the level of the study: The courses of disease that were included comprised relapsing-remitting, secondary progressive and progressive-relapsing multiple sclerosis. Study-wide results and limits: Comparison of patients with controls showed about 5 TRBV segments more frequent in patients, TRBV5-6, TRBV5-1 and TRBV20-1 among them. Samples made in the same batch grouped tightly together by F measure. In multiple sclerosis, normalized Chao1 diversity was significantly below that of controls.

This clonotype was detected a few times. Its antigen is unidentified. Prepared libraries of TCR beta cDNA carried unique molecular identifiers. Some 500,000 cDNA molecules were obtained from approximately 0.91 to 9.4 million T cells. TCRdb reanalysed the PCR reads using MiXCR and keeps one entry per CDR3 protein. The repertoire has some 800,000 distinct CDR3 sequences, more than 45% of them found once; the top ten carry 4.9%. Germline CDR1 MNHEY, CDR2 SMNVEV (reference sequence). The CDR3 length is 16 residues. The V end was cut by 6 bases, the J end by 2 bases, with 19 bases between. The genes are TRBV27 and TRBJ2-5; D may match TRBD1 or TRBD2 (5 bases each). The TCR sequence derives from a girl between 10 and 17 years old with multiple sclerosis. What was sequenced was blood. In nucleotides, the CDR3 is TGTGCCAGCAGCCCCCATGAGGGGCCCTTACAAGAGACCCAGTACTTC. Translating it yields CASSPHEGPLQETQYF.